This T cell receptor (beta chain) is from a study of blood T cell repertoires in COVID-19. Study-level information: Sources were T cells, B-cell-depleted T cells, or PBMCs; the material itself was cDNA or gDNA.

Some clones are missing from TCRdb's copy, which holds only in-frame ones; the method was immunoSEQ multiplex PCR. The sample gives approximately 120,000 clones, approximately 90% of which show up once; 19% is in the top ten. CDR1 is SGHRS, CDR2 YFSETQ, per germline. The CDR3 runs to 15 residues. V was clipped by 0 bases and J by 0 bases; unmatched bases: 2. This clone has only a few counts. This clonotype originated in a human donor with acute or convalescent COVID-19. The donor label of this sample is uncertain. V gene TRBV5-1 combines with J gene TRBJ1-1, with 7 bases aligning to TRBD1. Specimen: peripheral blood. The CDR3 sequence is CASSLVGTVNTEAFF. The CDR3 nucleotides read TGCGCCAGCAGCTTGGTTGGGACAGTGAACACTGAAGCTTTCTTT.